The clone carrying this T cell receptor beta chain has a handful of counts. The data stem from a study of early T cells in non-severe SARS-CoV-2 infection. Individual cDNA molecules received unique molecular identifiers during library preparation. TCRdb used MiXCR to reprocess the 5' RACE reads, holding one entry per CDR3 protein. This sample has fewer than 85,000 distinct CDR3 sequences, with about a sixth found just once. This CDR3 contains 16 residues. The germline CDR1 and CDR2 sequences are SNHLY and FYNNEI. V was cut by 2 bases and J by 7 bases, with 21 bases left in between. This clonotype was obtained from an adult who was a healthcare worker with PCR-confirmed SARS-CoV-2 infection or an uninfected control (not recorded which). The material sequenced was whole blood. The chain carries TRBV2 and TRBJ2-7; tentatively, D is TRBD2 (5 bases). The CDR3 nucleotides are TGTGCCAGCAGTGAACTTTCGAGAGGGTTGAATGGGGAGCAGTACTTC. Translated: CASSELSRGLNGEQYF.